Listed here are 28 T cell receptor beta chains from one sample, sequenced in a study of blood T cell repertoires in COVID-19. Data came from immunoSEQ multiplex PCR; TCRdb stores just in-frame clones and leaves some out. The sample includes about 43,000 clones, roughly 88% of them seen just once. The sequencing input was peripheral blood. All receptors come from a man between 60 and 75 years old with active COVID-19.

This chain connects TRBV7-2 to TRBJ1-3, with 8 positions matching TRBD1. V was pared by 2 bases and J by 4 bases, with 7 bases of the junction left unmatched. This CDR3 spans 16 amino acids. Germline V gene data show CDR1 as SGHTA and CDR2 as FQGNSA. DNA of the CDR3: TGTGCCAGCAGCTTACGGGCAGGGGGCGCGGGAAACACCATATATTTT. Translation: CASSLRAGGAGNTIYF.

The V and J genes are TRBV7-2 and TRBJ2-5, with TRBD1 matching over 7 bases. The CDR3 is 15 amino acids. Germline V gives CDR1 SGHTA, CDR2 FQGNSA. V was clipped by 3 bases and J by 5 bases; unmatched bases: 9. CDR3 bases: TGTGCCAGCAGCTTTTCCGGGACAGCCCTTGAGACCCAGTACTTC. It yields the protein CASSFSGTALETQYF.

V gene TRBV6-5 combines with J gene TRBJ2-1; the match to TRBD2 covers 8 bases. The germline CDR1 and CDR2 sequences are MNHEY and SVGAGI. The CDR3 is made up of 15 amino acids. J lost 6 bases, V lost 5 bases, and 9 bases had no gene match. The CDR3 spells CASSPMGLVVNEQFF. The CDR3 nucleotides read TGTGCCAGCAGTCCCATGGGACTAGTTGTCAATGAGCAGTTCTTC.

V is TRBV3-1 (or the pseudogene TRBV3-2) and J is TRBJ1-6; no clear D. The germline CDR1 and CDR2 sequences are LGHDT and YNNKEL (reference sequence). V was trimmed by 1 base and J by 10 bases, leaving 5 bases between them. The CDR3 covers 12 residues. The CDR3, as DNA: TGTGCCAGCAGCCAAGTGGGCTCACCCCTCCACTTT. It yields the protein CASSQVGSPLHF.

CDR3 nucleotides: TGTGCCAGTAGTGGGTTACTAGCGGGAGGGGAGTTCGCCGGGGAGCTGTTTTTT. Translated: CASSGLLAGGEFAGELFF. The V gene is TRBV19, the J gene TRBJ2-2, with TRBD2 identical over 13 bases. This CDR3 spans 18 amino acids. Germline V CDR1 and CDR2: LNHDA, SQIVND (reference sequence). V lost 5 bases, J lost 6 bases, and 12 bases stayed unmatched.

This clone was recorded a few times. This chain connects TRBV2 to TRBJ2-7; TRBD2 aligns across 11 bases. The CDR3 spans 15 residues. Unmatched junction bases numbered 5, after V lost 6 bases and J lost 1 base. The germline gives CDR1 SNHLY, CDR2 FYNNEI. CDR3 bases: TGTGCCAGCAGGCCCCTAGCGGGAGGTTCCTACGAGCAGTACTTC. Residues: CASRPLAGGSYEQYF.

The chain employs TRBV6-4 and TRBJ2-1; a possible D gene is TRBD2 (6 bases). Trimming shortened V by 6 bases and J by 0 bases, and 9 bases separated the two germline ends. This CDR3 has 14 amino acids. Looked up from germline, CDR1 is MRHNA and CDR2 is SNTAGT. For the CDR3, the DNA is TGTGCCAGCAGACGGGGGAGCTCCTACAATGAGCAGTTCTTC. Encoded protein: CASRRGSSYNEQFF.

The genes are TRBV18 and TRBJ1-6, with a weak D call TRBD1 (5 bases). V dropped 2 bases and J dropped 6 bases, with 14 bases sitting between them. The CDR3 extends over 16 amino acids. Germline V gene lookup returns CDR1 KGHSH and CDR2 LQKENI. The CDR3 bases are TGTGCCAGCTCACCAGGGGCCCGTAGCGGTAATTCACCCCTCCACTTT. Residues: CASSPGARSGNSPLHF. Full variable domain (remainder filled in from reference TRBV18 and TRBJ1-6): NAGVMQNPRHLVRRRGQEARLRCSPMKGHSHVYWYRQLPEEGLKFMVYLQKENIIDESGMPKERFSAEFPKEGPSILRIQQVVRGDSAAYFCASSPGARSGNSPLHFGNGTRLTVT.

This clone has just one count. This chain links TRBV12-3 or TRBV12-4 with TRBJ2-7; TRBD1 aligns across 7 bases. The CDR3 extends over 11 amino acids. The CDR3 DNA reads as TGTGCGACAGGGCACGGTGACGAGCAGTACTTC. Translation gives CATGHGDEQYF.

The V and J genes are TRBV4-3 and TRBJ2-4; possible D gene TRBD1, 6 bases. The CDR3 sequence is 15 residues long. Trimming removed 5 bases from V and 6 bases from J, with 17 bases in between. The germline CDR1 and CDR2 sequences are LGHNA and YSLEER. The CDR3 DNA reads as TGCGCCAGCAGCGCCGGTGGGACAAGAGGAAACATTCAGTACTTC. As protein: CASSAGGTRGNIQYF.

The chain recombines TRBV2 with TRBJ2-4, with a possible D match to TRBD2 (5 bases). The V gene lost 6 bases and the J gene lost 6 bases, with 15 bases spanning the gap. Germline V gene data show CDR1 as SNHLY and CDR2 as FYNNEI. This CDR3 has 14 amino acids. Here the CDR3 DNA reads TGTGCCAGCAGACTGTTCGGGGAAGGAAACATTCAGTACTTC. This sequence encodes CASRLFGEGNIQYF.

V gene TRBV4-2 combines with J gene TRBJ2-2, with 10 bases lining up with TRBD2. With V trimmed by 1 base and J by 7 bases, 6 bases remained unmatched. The CDR3 extends over 16 amino acids. CDR1 and CDR2 from the germline V gene are LGHNA and YNFKEQ. The CDR3 sequence is CASSQVAGGTVGELFF. CDR3 nucleotides: TGTGCCAGCAGCCAAGTAGCGGGAGGTACTGTCGGGGAGCTGTTTTTT.

The rearrangement links TRBV7-3 to TRBJ2-2, with D uncertain. V was shortened by 1 base and J by 1 base, with 10 bases between the two germline ends. This CDR3 has 16 amino acids. Germline CDR1 reads SGHTA; CDR2 reads FQGTGA. CDR3 in DNA: TGTGCCAGCAGCTTAAAGGTAGCCCAGAACACCGGGGAGCTGTTTTTT. Amino acid sequence: CASSLKVAQNTGELFF.

The chain employs TRBV11-2 and TRBJ2-6; D not resolved. V lost 2 bases, J lost 0 bases, and 5 bases lay in between. The CDR3 length is 15 residues. The germline V gene encodes CDR1 SGHAT and CDR2 FQNNGV. The chain's CDR3 is CASSLSHSGANVLTF. Written as DNA, the CDR3 is TGTGCCAGCAGCTTAAGCCACTCTGGGGCCAACGTCCTGACTTTC.

The genes are TRBV10-3 and TRBJ2-5; TRBD2 aligns across 12 bases. Trimming at V came to 6 bases and at J to 2 bases, leaving 4 bases not matched to a gene. CDR1 is ENHRY, CDR2 SYGVKD, per germline. The CDR3 totals 15 residues. This chain's CDR3 is CAIREGTSGQETQYF. DNA of the CDR3: TGTGCCATCAGAGAGGGGACTAGCGGGCAAGAGACCCAGTACTTC.

The chain uses TRBV6-6 and TRBJ2-1, with 11 bases fitting TRBD2. After removal of 6 bases from V and 9 bases from J, the junction contained 13 bases not matched to a gene. From germline, CDR1 is MNHNY and CDR2 SVGAGI (reference sequence). The CDR3 has 16 residues. CDR3 coding DNA: TGTGCCAGCAGCCCTGCCACTAGCGGGAGTAGGGGTGAGCAGTTCTTC. Amino acid sequence: CASSPATSGSRGEQFF.

The chain joins TRBV7-3 to TRBJ2-2, with 11 bases fitting TRBD2. CDR1 and CDR2 from the germline V gene are SGHTA and FQGTGA. The V and J ends lost 2 bases and 5 bases, in that order; junction bases with no gene match: 10. The CDR3 runs 18 residues. The chain's CDR3 is CASSLLTGTSGPTGELFF. The CDR3 coding sequence is TGTGCCAGCAGCTTATTAACCGGGACTAGCGGACCTACCGGGGAGCTGTTTTTT.

This chain joins TRBV5-4 and TRBJ2-2; 14 nucleotides align to TRBD2. CDR3 length: 20 residues. Germline assignment: CDR1 SGHNT and CDR2 YYREEE (reference sequence). V was pared by 0 bases and J by 0 bases, with 7 bases of the junction left unmatched. The CDR3 DNA follows: TGTGCCAGCAGCTTGGTTCGTGGGACTAGCGGGAGATCGAACACCGGGGAGCTGTTTTTT. It yields the protein CASSLVRGTSGRSNTGELFF.

The J gene is TRBJ1-5, the V gene TRBV7-2, with D possibly TRBD1 on 5 matching bases. Per the germline V gene, CDR1 is SGHTA and CDR2 is FQGNSA. CDR3 length: 15 residues. The V end was cut by 0 bases, the J end by 5 bases, with 11 bases between. The CDR3 DNA follows: TGTGCCAGCAGCTTAGCCCCCTTAGGGGATCAGCCCCAGCATTTT. Translation: CASSLAPLGDQPQHF.

Here the CDR3 DNA reads TGTGCCAGCAGCTTAGGTTTTAGCGAGAAGCAGTTCTTC. Its translation is CASSLGFSEKQFF. V and J are TRBV11-2 and TRBJ2-1; D might be TRBD2 (5 bases). This CDR3 has 13 amino acids. Germline V CDR1 and CDR2: SGHAT, FQNNGV. Trimming shortened V by 1 base and J by 11 bases, and 12 bases separated the two germline ends.

The chain couples TRBV7-9 to TRBJ1-2; D might be TRBD1 (6 bases). CDR1 SEHNR and CDR2 FQNEAQ come from the germline V gene (reference sequence). V shed 1 base and J shed 0 bases, with 15 bases lying between them. The CDR3 length is 17 residues. The CDR3: CASSLDRVLTSNYGYTF. The DNA of the CDR3 is TGTGCCAGCAGCTTAGACAGGGTGTTAACCTCTAACTATGGCTACACCTTC.

In this sample, this clone turned up once. The rearrangement uses TRBV14 and TRBJ1-1, with D uncertain. V lost 4 bases and J lost 7, with 10 bases in between. Germline V CDR1 and CDR2: SGHDN, FVKESK. The CDR3 has 12 residues. CDR3 DNA sequence: TGTGCCAGCAGCCCTGGCGGCATTGAAGCTTTCTTT. Translated: CASSPGGIEAFF.

J is TRBJ1-6 and V is TRBV4-2, with unresolved D. The V end lost 0 bases, the J end lost 0 bases, and 9 bases lay between the germline ends. Germline lookup yields CDR1 LGHNA and CDR2 YNFKEQ. CDR3 size: 17 residues. The CDR3, as DNA: TGTGCCAGCAGCCAAGAGACTCAAAGCTCCTATAATTCACCCCTCCACTTT. Its protein product is CASSQETQSSYNSPLHF.

V is TRBV3-1 (or the pseudogene TRBV3-2) and J is TRBJ2-1; D ambiguous. The CDR3 extends over 14 amino acids. V dropped 4 bases and J dropped 3 bases, with 10 bases sitting between them. The germline gives CDR1 LGHDT, CDR2 YNNKEL (reference sequence). In nucleotides, the CDR3 is TGTGCCAGCAGCCCTCCAGGTCGCTACAATGAGCAGTTCTTC. Translation: CASSPPGRYNEQFF.

V gene TRBV5-1 combines with J gene TRBJ2-7; TRBD1 matches at 8 bases. The V segment lost 2 bases and the J segment 7 bases; nucleotides outside the gene matches: 8. This CDR3 comprises 14 residues. CDR1 is SGHRS, CDR2 YFSETQ, per germline. The CDR3 reads CASSFGQGREEQYF. The CDR3 DNA sequence: TGCGCCAGCAGCTTCGGACAGGGCCGGGAGGAGCAGTACTTC.

V and J are TRBV7-3 and TRBJ1-6; 9 bases are shared with TRBD1. The trim removed 2 bases at V and 10 bases at J, leaving 6 bases unmatched. The length of the CDR3 is 15 residues. The germline V gene encodes CDR1 SGHTA and CDR2 FQGTGA. The CDR3 reads CASSLQGQGYSPLHF. The CDR3 region has the DNA TGTGCCAGCAGCTTACAGGGACAGGGATACTCACCCCTCCACTTT. The whole variable domain, remainder taken from reference TRBV7-3 and TRBJ1-6, is GAGVSQTPSNKVTEKGKYVELRCDPISGHTALYWYRQSLGQGPEFLIYFQGTGAADDSGLPNDRFFAVRPEGSVSTLKIQRTERGDSAVYLCASSLQGQGYSPLHFGNGTRLTVT.

V is TRBV6-4 and J is TRBJ2-1; TRBD2 matches at 10 bases. CDR1 and CDR2 from the germline V gene are MRHNA and SNTAGT. The V gene end was trimmed by 4 bases and the J gene end by 6 bases; junction bases not matched to a gene: 3. This CDR3 has 14 residues. The CDR3 here is CASSAIAGGNEQFF. The CDR3 coding sequence is TGTGCCAGCAGTGCCATAGCGGGGGGCAATGAGCAGTTCTTC.

The chain employs TRBV4-2 and TRBJ2-7; TRBD2 agrees at 7 bases. The CDR3 spans 16 residues. CDR1 is LGHNA, CDR2 YNFKEQ, per germline. Germline trimming cut 4 bases from V and 3 bases from J; bases unmatched to any gene: 12. CDR3 region: CASSPTGRDGNYEQYF. CDR3 nucleotides: TGTGCCAGCAGCCCGACGGGGAGGGACGGTAACTACGAGCAGTACTTC.